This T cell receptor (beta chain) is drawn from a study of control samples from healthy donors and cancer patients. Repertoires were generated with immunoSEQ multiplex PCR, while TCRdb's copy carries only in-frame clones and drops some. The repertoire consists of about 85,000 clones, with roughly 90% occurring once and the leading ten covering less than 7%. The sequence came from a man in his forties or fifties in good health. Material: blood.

Here the CDR3 DNA reads TGTGCCAGCAGTGAAGGGCAGGGGGCGGGCGAGCAGTACTTC. It encodes CASSEGQGAGEQYF. The gene calls are TRBV2 and TRBJ2-7, with 8 bases matching TRBD1. There are 14 residues in the CDR3. Losses at the gene ends were 1 base for V and 6 bases for J; bases not matched to a gene: 5. CDR1 and CDR2 from the germline V gene are SNHLY and FYNNEI.